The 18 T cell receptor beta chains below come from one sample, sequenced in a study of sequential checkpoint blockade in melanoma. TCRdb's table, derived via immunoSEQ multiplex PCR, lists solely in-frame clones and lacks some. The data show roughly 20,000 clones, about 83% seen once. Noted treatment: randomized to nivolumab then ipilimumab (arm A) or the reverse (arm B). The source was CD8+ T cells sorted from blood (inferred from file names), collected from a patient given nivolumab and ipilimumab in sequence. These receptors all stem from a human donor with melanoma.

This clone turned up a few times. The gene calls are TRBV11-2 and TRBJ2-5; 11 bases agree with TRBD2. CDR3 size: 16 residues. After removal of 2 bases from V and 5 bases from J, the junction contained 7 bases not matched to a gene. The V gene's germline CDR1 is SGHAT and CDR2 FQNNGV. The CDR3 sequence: CASSLQASGRMETQYF. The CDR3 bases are TGTGCCAGCAGCTTACAGGCTAGCGGGAGGATGGAGACCCAGTACTTC.

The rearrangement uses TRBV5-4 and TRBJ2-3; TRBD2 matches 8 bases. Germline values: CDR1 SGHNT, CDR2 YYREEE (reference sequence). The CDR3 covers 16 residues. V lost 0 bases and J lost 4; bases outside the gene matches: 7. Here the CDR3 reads CASSLAGVAGPDTQYF. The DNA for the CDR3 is TGTGCCAGCAGCTTGGCCGGGGTAGCGGGGCCAGATACGCAGTATTTT. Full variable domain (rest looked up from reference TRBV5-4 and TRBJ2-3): ETGVTQSPTHLIKTRGQQVTLRCSSQSGHNTVSWYQQALGQGPQFIFQYYREEENGRGNFPPRFSGLQFPNYSSELNVNALELDDSALYLCASSLAGVAGPDTQYFGPGTRLTVL.

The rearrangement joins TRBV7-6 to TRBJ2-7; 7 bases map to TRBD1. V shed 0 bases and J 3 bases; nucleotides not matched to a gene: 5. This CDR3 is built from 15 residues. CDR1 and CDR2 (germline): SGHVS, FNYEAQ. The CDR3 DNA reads TGTGCCAGCAGCTTAGCACAGGGGTTGAACTACGAGCAGTACTTC. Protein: CASSLAQGLNYEQYF.

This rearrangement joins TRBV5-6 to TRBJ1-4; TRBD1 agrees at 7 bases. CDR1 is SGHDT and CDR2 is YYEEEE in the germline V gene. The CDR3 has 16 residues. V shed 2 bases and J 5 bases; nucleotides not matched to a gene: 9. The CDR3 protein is CASSFMETGSNEKLFF. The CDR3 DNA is TGTGCCAGCAGCTTTATGGAGACAGGGTCCAATGAAAAACTGTTTTTT.

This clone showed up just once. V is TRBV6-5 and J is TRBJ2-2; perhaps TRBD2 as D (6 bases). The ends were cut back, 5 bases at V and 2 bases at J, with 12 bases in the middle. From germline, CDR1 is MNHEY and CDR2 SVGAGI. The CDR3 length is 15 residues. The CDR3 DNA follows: TGTGCCAGCAGTCAGAGCGGGCTAAACACCGGGGAGCTGTTTTTT. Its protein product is CASSQSGLNTGELFF.

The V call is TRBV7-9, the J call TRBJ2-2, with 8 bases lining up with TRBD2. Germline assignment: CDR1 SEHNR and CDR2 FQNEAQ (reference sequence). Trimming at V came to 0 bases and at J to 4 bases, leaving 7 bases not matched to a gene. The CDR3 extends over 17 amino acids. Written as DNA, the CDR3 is TGTGCCAGCAGCTTAGCCGCCAGCGGGAGCCCCACCGGGGAGCTGTTTTTT. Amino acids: CASSLAASGSPTGELFF. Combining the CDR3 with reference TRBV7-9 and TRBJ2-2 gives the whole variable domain DTGVSQNPRHKITKRGQNVTFRCDPISEHNRLYWYRQTLGQGPEFLTYFQNEAQLEKSRLLSDRFSAERPKGSFSTLEIQRTEQGDSAMYLCASSLAASGSPTGELFFGEGSRLTVL.

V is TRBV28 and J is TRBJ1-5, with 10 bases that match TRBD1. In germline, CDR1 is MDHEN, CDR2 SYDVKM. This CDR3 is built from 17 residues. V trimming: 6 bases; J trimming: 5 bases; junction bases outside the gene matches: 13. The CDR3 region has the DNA TGTGCCAGCAGCTACGCGGGACAGGGGATAGTAGATCAGCCCCAGCATTTT. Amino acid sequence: CASSYAGQGIVDQPQHF.

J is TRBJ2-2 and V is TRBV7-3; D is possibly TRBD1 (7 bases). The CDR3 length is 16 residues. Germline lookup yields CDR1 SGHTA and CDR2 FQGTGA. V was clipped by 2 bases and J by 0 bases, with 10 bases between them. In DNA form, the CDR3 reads TGTGCCAGCAGCTTATGGAGGGGGCCGAACACCGGGGAGCTGTTTTTT. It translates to CASSLWRGPNTGELFF.

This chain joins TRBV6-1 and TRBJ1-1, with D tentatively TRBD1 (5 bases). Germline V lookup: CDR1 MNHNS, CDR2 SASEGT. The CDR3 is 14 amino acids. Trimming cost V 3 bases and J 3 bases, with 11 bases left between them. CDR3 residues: CASSDWGRDTEAFF. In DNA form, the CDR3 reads TGTGCCAGCAGTGACTGGGGGAGGGACACTGAAGCTTTCTTT.

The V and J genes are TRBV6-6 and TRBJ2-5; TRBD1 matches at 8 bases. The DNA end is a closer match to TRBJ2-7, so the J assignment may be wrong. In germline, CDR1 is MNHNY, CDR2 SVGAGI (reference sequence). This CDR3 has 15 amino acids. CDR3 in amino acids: CASRPDRGRFYEQYF. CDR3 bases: TGTGCCAGCAGACCCGACAGGGGCCGTTTCTACGAGCAGTACTTC.

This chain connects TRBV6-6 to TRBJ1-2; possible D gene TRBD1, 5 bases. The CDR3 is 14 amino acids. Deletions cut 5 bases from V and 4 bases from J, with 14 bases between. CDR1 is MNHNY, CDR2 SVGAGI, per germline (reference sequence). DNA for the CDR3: TGTGCCAGCAGTAGTCGACAGCTCCGCTATGGCTACACCTTC. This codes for CASSSRQLRYGYTF.

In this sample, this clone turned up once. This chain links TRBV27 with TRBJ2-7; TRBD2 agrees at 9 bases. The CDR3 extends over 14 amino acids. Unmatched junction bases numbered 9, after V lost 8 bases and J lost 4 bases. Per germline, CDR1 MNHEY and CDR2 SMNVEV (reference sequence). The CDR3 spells CASGQRGDWYEQYF. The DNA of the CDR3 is TGTGCCAGCGGGCAGCGGGGGGATTGGTACGAGCAGTACTTC.

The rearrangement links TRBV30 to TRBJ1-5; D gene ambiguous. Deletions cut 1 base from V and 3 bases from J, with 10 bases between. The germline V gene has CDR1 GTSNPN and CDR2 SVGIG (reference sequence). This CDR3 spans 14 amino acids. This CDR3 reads CAWSEEGLNQPQHF. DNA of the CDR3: TGTGCCTGGAGTGAGGAGGGCCTCAATCAGCCCCAGCATTTT.

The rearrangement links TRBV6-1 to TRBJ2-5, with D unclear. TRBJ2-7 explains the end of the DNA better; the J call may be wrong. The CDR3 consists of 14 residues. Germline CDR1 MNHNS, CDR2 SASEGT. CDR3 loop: CASSEAALSYEQYF. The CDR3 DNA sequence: TGTGCCAGCAGTGAAGCAGCCCTCTCCTACGAGCAGTACTTC.

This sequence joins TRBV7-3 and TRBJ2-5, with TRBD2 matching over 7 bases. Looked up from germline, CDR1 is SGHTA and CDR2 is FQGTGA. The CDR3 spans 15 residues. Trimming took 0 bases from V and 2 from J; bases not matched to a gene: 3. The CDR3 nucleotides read TGTGCCAGCAGCTTAACGGGGGGGGTACAAGAGACCCAGTACTTC. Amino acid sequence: CASSLTGGVQETQYF.

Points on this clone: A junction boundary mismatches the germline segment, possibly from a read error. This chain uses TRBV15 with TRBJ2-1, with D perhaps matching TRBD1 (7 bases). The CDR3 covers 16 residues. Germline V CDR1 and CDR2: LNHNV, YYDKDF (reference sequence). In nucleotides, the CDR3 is TGTGCCACCGGCAGGAGGGGGCCCCGGGCGAACAATGAGCAGTTCTTC. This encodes CATGRRGPRANNEQFF. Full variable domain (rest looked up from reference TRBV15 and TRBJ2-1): DAMVIQNPRYQVTQFGKPVTLSCSQTLNHNVMYWYQQKSSQAPKLLFHYYDKDFNNEADTPDNFQSRRPNTSFCFLDIRSPGLGDTAMYLCATGRRGPRANNEQFFGPGTRLTVL.

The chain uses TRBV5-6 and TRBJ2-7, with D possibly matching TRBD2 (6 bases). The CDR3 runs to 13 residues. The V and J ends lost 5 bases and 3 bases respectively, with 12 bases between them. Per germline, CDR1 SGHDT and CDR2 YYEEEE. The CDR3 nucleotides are TGTGCCAGCAGTTCCGGGACTCACTACGAGCAGTACTTC. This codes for CASSSGTHYEQYF.

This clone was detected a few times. The CDR3 bases are TGTGCCAGCAGTCTCCTGGAGACTGAAGCTTTCTTT. It codes for CASSLLETEAFF. This chain joins TRBV6-5 and TRBJ1-1; no reliable D call. The germline V gene has CDR1 MNHEY and CDR2 SVGAGI. V shed 5 bases and J shed 5 bases, with 9 bases lying between them. CDR3 size: 12 residues.